The rows below give T cell receptor beta chains drawn from one sample of a study of cytomegalovirus exposure and HLA in healthy donors. Only in-frame clones appear in the TCRdb table, and some are missing; sequencing was by immunoSEQ multiplex PCR. The data contain 150,000 to 170,000 clones, 80% of them singletons. Sequencing was done on a sample of PBMCs. These receptors all stem from a woman aged 35 to 49 in good health and CMV-seropositive. The CDR3 runs from the conserved cysteine through the conserved F or W. The D gene is left open where the match is weak. Part of the rows lack a size; the others show once, few, many or a class for expanded clones.

TRBV5-1	.	16	.	TRBJ1-1	TGCGCCAGCAGCATCTCCCCAGGGGTTTCAAACACTGAAGCTTTCTTT	CASSISPGVSNTEAFF
TRBV10-1	.	13	.	TRBJ2-2	TGCGCCAGCAGTGAGCGGGGAACCGGGGAGCTGTTTTTT	CASSERGTGELFF
TRBV18	TRBD2	16	few	TRBJ2-1	TGTGCCAGCTCACCATCAACGGGAGGCTCCTACAATGAGCAGTTCTTC	CASSPSTGGSYNEQFF
TRBV18	TRBD1	15	few	TRBJ2-7	TGTGCCAGCTCATCGACAGGGGATCCCCCTGGCGAGCAGTACTTC	CASSSTGDPPGEQYF
TRBV28	TRBD1	15	.	TRBJ1-2	TGTGCCAGCAGTTCTGACAGGGGGAGAACCTATGGCTACACCTTC	CASSSDRGRTYGYTF
TRBV29-1	TRBD2	13	few	TRBJ2-7	TGCAGCGTTGAATCCAGCGGGACCCACGAGCAGTACTTC	CSVESSGTHEQYF
TRBV28	.	11	.	TRBJ1-2	TGTGCCAGCAGCTTAATCAATGGCTACACCTTC	CASSLINGYTF
TRBV6-1	TRBD2	19	.	TRBJ2-5	TGTGCCAGCAGTGAAGCGGACTTTAGCGGGAGCGTTCAGCGGGAGACCCAGTACTTC	CASSEADFSGSVQRETQYF
TRBV6-5	.	12	.	TRBJ2-7	TGTGCCAGCAGGGGGACTTCTTACGAGCAGTACTTC	CASRGTSYEQYF
TRBV28	.	15	.	TRBJ1-2	TGTGCCAGCAGTTCCCCGGGGTCTCATAACTATGGCTACACCTTC	CASSSPGSHNYGYTF
TRBV6-6	TRBD1	15	.	TRBJ2-2	TGTGCCAGCAGTATACCGGGACAGGGGGCCGGGGAGCTGTTTTTT	CASSIPGQGAGELFF
TRBV7-8	.	13	.	TRBJ2-7	TGTGCCAGCAGCTTAGCCCCGGGTTACGAGCAGTACTTC	CASSLAPGYEQYF
TRBV6-1	.	13	.	TRBJ2-3	TGTGCCAGCAGCGAAGTCGAGGGAGATACGCAGTATTTT	CASSEVEGDTQYF
TRBV11-2	.	13	.	TRBJ2-7	TGTGCCAGCAGCTTGGACCGGGGGTACGAGCAGTACTTC	CASSLDRGYEQYF
TRBV7-9	.	13	.	TRBJ2-5	TGTGCCAGCAGCCCCCGGGGGAGGGAGACCCAGTACTTC	CASSPRGRETQYF
TRBV6-1	.	14	.	TRBJ1-5	TGTGCCAGCAGTGAAGCTCCCCATTATCAGCCCCAGCATTTT	CASSEAPHYQPQHF
TRBV28	.	13	.	TRBJ1-1	TGTGCCAGCAGGACACAAGTGAACACTGAAGCTTTCTTT	CASRTQVNTEAFF
TRBV5-4	.	16	few	TRBJ1-1	TGTGCCAGCAGCCCTCGATACGGGGGGGAGAACACTGAAGCTTTCTTT	CASSPRYGGENTEAFF
TRBV30	.	16	.	TRBJ1-1	TGTGCCTGGAGTTTTCGGTCGGGACATTATAACACTGAAGCTTTCTTT	CAWSFRSGHYNTEAFF
TRBV5-1	TRBD1	15	.	TRBJ2-5	TGCGCCAGCAGCTTACGTACAGGGGGCCGAGAGACCCAGTACTTC	CASSLRTGGRETQYF
TRBV7-9	.	16	once	TRBJ2-1	TGTGCCAGCAGCTCCTGGGGGGGGGCCTCCTACAATGAGCAGTTCTTC	CASSSWGGASYNEQFF
TRBV28	TRBD1	15	.	TRBJ1-1	TGTGCCAGCAGTTTTACCCAGGGGGCGTGGGTTGAAGCTTTCTTT	CASSFTQGAWVEAFF
TRBV30	.	15	.	TRBJ1-5	TGTGCCTGGAGTGTGGGACTTACTGGCAATCAGCCCCAGCATTTT	CAWSVGLTGNQPQHF
TRBV30	TRBD1	14	.	TRBJ1-2	TGTGCCTGGAGTGCGCAGGGGGGATTCTATGGCTACACCTTC	CAWSAQGGFYGYTF
TRBV7-9	.	13	once	TRBJ1-1	TGTGCCAGCAGCTTAAGGACAGACGGGCTCTTGGTCTTT	CASSLRTDGLLVF
TRBV30	.	13	.	TRBJ1-6	TGTGCCTGGAGTGCTAACTATAATTCACCCCTCCACTTT	CAWSANYNSPLHF
TRBV10-3	TRBD2	13	.	TRBJ2-7	TGTGCCATCAGCAGACTAGCGGGAGACGAGCAGTACTTC	CAISRLAGDEQYF
TRBV27	TRBD1	15	.	TRBJ1-2	TGTGCCAGCAGTCCAGACAGGGTATCCCTCTATGGCTACACCTTC	CASSPDRVSLYGYTF
TRBV6-5	.	14	.	TRBJ2-7	TGTGCCAGCAGCAGGCGGGGCGGAACCTACGAGCAGTACTTC	CASSRRGGTYEQYF
TRBV29-1	TRBD1	14	.	TRBJ1-2	TGCAGCGTTGTAAGGGACAGGGGTTTCTATGGCTACACCTTC	CSVVRDRGFYGYTF
TRBV6-5	TRBD1	13	few	TRBJ1-2	TGTGCCAGCAGTCGGACAGGGTTGAATGGCTACACCTTC	CASSRTGLNGYTF
TRBV6-1	TRBD1	14	once	TRBJ1-2	TGTGCCAGCAGTGAGCACAGGGGAAACTATGGCTACACCTTC	CASSEHRGNYGYTF
TRBV5-6	TRBD1	13	.	TRBJ1-2	TGTGCCAGCAGCTTAGACAGGGATGCTGGCTACACCTTC	CASSLDRDAGYTF
TRBV15	TRBD2	15	.	TRBJ2-1	TGTGCCACCAGCAGTAGACTAGCGCCATACAATGAGCAGTTCTTC	CATSSRLAPYNEQFF
TRBV6-1	.	14	.	TRBJ2-7	TGTGCCAGCAGGGGTACAGGGTCGTACAACGAGCAGTACTTC	CASRGTGSYNEQYF
TRBV10-3	.	14	.	TRBJ1-2	TGTGCCATCAGTGAGTCGAGGACAGACTATGGCTACACCTTC	CAISESRTDYGYTF
TRBV30	.	13	.	TRBJ2-3	TGTGCCTTCTCGAGCGGGAGCACAGATACGCAGTATTTT	CAFSSGSTDTQYF
TRBV5-5	.	14	.	TRBJ2-3	TGTGCCAGCAGTGACAGCCCTAGCACAGATACGCAGTATTTT	CASSDSPSTDTQYF
TRBV2	TRBD1	14	.	TRBJ2-2	TGTGCCAGCAGTCGGGGACAGTTAACCGGGGAGCTGTTTTTT	CASSRGQLTGELFF
TRBV10-3	.	15	.	TRBJ1-1	TGTGCCATCAGTGATCCCCGGCAGGCCGGAACTGAAGCTTTCTTT	CAISDPRQAGTEAFF
TRBV27	TRBD2	19	.	TRBJ2-2	TGTGCCAGCAGTCCACACTCCTTGACTAGCAGCGGGAACACCGGGGAGCTGTTTTTT	CASSPHSLTSSGNTGELFF
TRBV30	.	15	.	TRBJ1-1	TGTGCCTGGAGTGTACGGGTGGGGGCGCGGACTGAAGCTTTCTTT	CAWSVRVGARTEAFF
TRBV25-1	TRBD1	13	.	TRBJ1-2	TGTGCCCGGGGGCAGGGGGCGTTATGGGGCTACACCTTC	CARGQGALWGYTF
TRBV7-8	TRBD2	19	.	TRBJ2-1	TGTGCCAGCAGCTTAGTAGCTAGCGGGGGCCGGAGCTCCTACAATGAGCAGTTCTTC	CASSLVASGGRSSYNEQFF
TRBV29-1	TRBD2	11	.	TRBJ2-7	TGTGCGGGAGGGGATCCCTACGAGCAGTACTTC	CAGGDPYEQYF
TRBV29-1	.	13	.	TRBJ2-2	TGCAGCGTTGTCCACACGAACACCGGGGAGCTGTTTTTT	CSVVHTNTGELFF
TRBV10-2	TRBD2	15	once	TRBJ2-1	TGCGCCACCGAACTACTAGCGGGAGTAGACAATGAGCAGTTCTTC	CATELLAGVDNEQFF
TRBV27	TRBD1	14	.	TRBJ1-2	TGTGCCAGCAGATTGTGGGGACAGGGGCTTGGCTACACCTTC	CASRLWGQGLGYTF
TRBV23-1	TRBD2	19	.	TRBJ2-5	TGCGCCAGCAGTCATGGGGGGAGTTCACTAGCGTACGGCCAAGAGACCCAGTACTTC	CASSHGGSSLAYGQETQYF
TRBV5-1	.	16	.	TRBJ2-7	TGCGCCAGCAGCTTGGGGACCGGGGTCAACTCCTACGAGCAGTACTTC	CASSLGTGVNSYEQYF
TRBV7-9	.	13	.	TRBJ2-7	TGTGCCAGCGGAGGGGACCGGGGCTACGAGCAGTACTTC	CASGGDRGYEQYF